These T cell receptor beta chains were read from a single sample in a study of control samples from healthy donors and cancer patients. Libraries were prepared by immunoSEQ multiplex PCR; TCRdb keeps only in-frame clonotypes and omits some of them. The data hold about 49,000 clones, with 65% to 90% observed a single time. The specimen was PBMCs. These receptors were collected from a woman between 45 and 60 years old with lung cancer. CDR3s include the opening cysteine and the closing phenylalanine or tryptophan. D genes are given only for firm matches. Not all rows give a size; the values are once, few, many and, for expanded clones, a class.

V gene,D gene,J gene,clone size,CDR3 protein,CDR3 DNA
TRBV19,TRBD1,TRBJ1-1,once,CASSGDRAYTEAFF,TGTGCCAGTAGTGGGGACAGAGCTTACACTGAAGCTTTCTTT
TRBV10-3,-,TRBJ2-1,-,CAISENSDNEQFF,TGTGCCATCAGTGAAAACTCCGACAATGAGCAGTTCTTC
TRBV29-1,TRBD1,TRBJ1-2,-,CSVDRGHGYTF,TGCAGCGTTGACAGGGGGCATGGCTACACCTTC
TRBV28,-,TRBJ1-2,-,CASSLDWGGGGYTF,TGTGCCAGCAGTTTGGATTGGGGTGGCGGGGGCTACACCTTC
TRBV2,TRBD1,TRBJ2-7,-,CASSGGTGVVGQYF,TGTGCCAGCAGTGGCGGGACAGGGGTCGTGGGGCAGTACTTC
TRBV30,-,TRBJ1-4,-,CAWSPPRQATNEKLFF,TGTGCCTGGAGTCCCCCAAGACAGGCCACTAATGAAAAACTGTTTTTT
TRBV19,-,TRBJ1-1,-,CASIRRQGGVRPEAFF,TGTGCCAGTATCCGACGCCAAGGTGGGGTGCGGCCTGAAGCTTTCTTT
TRBV9,TRBD1,TRBJ2-6,-,CASSVGDRGGSGANVLTF,TGTGCCAGCAGCGTGGGGGACAGGGGAGGCTCTGGGGCCAACGTCCTGACTTTC
TRBV11-3,TRBD1,TRBJ2-5,-,CASSNRQGETQYF,TGTGCCAGCAGCAATCGACAGGGGGAGACCCAGTACTTC
TRBV7-9,-,TRBJ1-2,-,CASSSDRPYGYTF,TGTGCCAGCAGCTCCGACAGGCCTTATGGCTACACCTTC
TRBV3-1/TRBV3-2,-,TRBJ2-2,-,CASSRRNTGELFF,TGTGCCAGCAGCCGACGGAACACCGGGGAGCTGTTTTTT
TRBV28,-,TRBJ2-7,-,CASSLATGYFNEQYF,TGTGCCAGCAGTTTAGCCACAGGGTACTTCAACGAGCAGTACTTC
TRBV5-6,TRBD2,TRBJ2-3,-,CASSLQRGSTDTQYF,TGTGCCAGCAGCTTGCAGCGGGGCAGCACAGATACGCAGTATTTT
TRBV18,-,TRBJ2-7,-,CASSPRAGLSYEQYF,TGTGCCAGCTCCCCCAGGGCAGGGCTTTCCTACGAGCAGTACTTC